This T cell receptor (beta chain) was sequenced in a study of OX40 agonist ivuxolimab in advanced cancers. Whole-study context: Mean age roughly 65 years, range about 23 to 79; about 85% male. General study results and limits: With doses of 0.1 to 3.0 mg/kg, CD4+ and CD8+ blood T cells had undergone clonal expansion by week 6.

CDR3 length: 14 residues. Germline CDR1 is SGHVS and CDR2 is FNYEAQ. The V segment lost 5 bases and the J segment 6 bases; nucleotides outside the gene matches: 9. This clone was recorded once. Its antigen remains unidentified. TCRdb's copy holds only in-frame clones and misses some; the assay was immunoSEQ multiplex PCR. The repertoire consists of fewer than 90,000 clones, with 80% to 90% occurring once and the leading ten covering about 1.1%. This material consisted of CD4+ or CD8+ T cells sorted from blood, taken in a trial of the OX40 agonist ivuxolimab. This chain uses TRBV7-6 with TRBJ2-7, with 8 bases that match TRBD1. This clonotype was sampled from an adult with an advanced solid tumor such as melanoma, head and neck, liver or kidney cancer. The CDR3 here is CASSPDRVISEQYF. CDR3 DNA: TGTGCCAGCAGCCCGGACAGGGTGATCAGCGAGCAGTACTTC. Looking up the rest from reference TRBV7-6 and TRBJ2-7 gives the full variable domain: GAGVSQSPRYKVTKRGQDVALRCDPISGHVSLYWYRQALGQGPEFLTYFNYEAQQDKSGLPNDRFSAERPEGSISTLTIQRTEQRDSAMYRCASSPDRVISEQYFGPGTRLTVT.